Below are 17 T cell receptor beta chains sequenced from a single sample in a study of beta chain features in type 1 diabetes. Antigens of these TCRs are unknown. Notes on the study in general: Type 1 diabetes patients had TCRB CDR3s that were shorter (moderately but significantly so) in all four CD4+ subsets.

The investigators reverse transcribed all of the isolated RNA, so they sequenced expressed TCRB transcripts. Assay: immunoSEQ multiplex PCR; the TCRdb copy retains only in-frame clones and omits some. The sample lists under 850,000 clones; roughly an eighth were seen once. The sample was naive CD4+ T cells from blood. The receptor set was obtained from a man younger than 35 with type 1 diabetes.

The table lists this clone with a few counts. One end of the junction fails to match germline, which may point to a read error. This rearrangement joins TRBV5-1 to TRBJ1-5, with D possibly matching TRBD1 (6 bases). The CDR3 is made up of 15 amino acids. The germline CDR1 and CDR2 sequences are SGHRS and YFSETQ. CDR3 residues: CASSLAPGGNQPQHF. The CDR3 region has the DNA TGCGCCAGCAGTTTGGCCCCAGGGGGCAATCAGCCCCAGCATTTT.

This sequence joins TRBV5-4 and TRBJ2-5; 9 bases agree with TRBD2. This CDR3 has 15 amino acids. CDR1 is SGHNT, CDR2 YYREEE, per germline (reference sequence). The V segment lost 4 bases and the J segment 4 bases; nucleotides outside the gene matches: 8. Here the CDR3 reads CASSPASGGSETQYF. CDR3 DNA sequence: TGTGCCAGCAGCCCGGCCAGCGGGGGGTCAGAGACCCAGTACTTC.

Only a few counts were recorded for this clone. V and J are TRBV27 and TRBJ1-2, with D possibly matching TRBD1 (6 bases). V was cut by 8 bases and J by 6 bases, with 13 bases left in between. This CDR3 spans 12 amino acids. CDR1 MNHEY and CDR2 SMNVEV come from the germline V gene (reference sequence). The CDR3 spells CASATGSHGYTF. DNA of the CDR3: TGTGCCAGCGCCACAGGGAGCCATGGCTACACCTTC.

This clone was counted a few times. This rearrangement joins TRBV25-1 to TRBJ2-5; TRBD1 or TRBD2 may be the D gene (5 bases each). Germline V gene sequence: CDR1 MGHDK, CDR2 SYGVNS. The CDR3 is 17 residues long. Trimming shortened V by 0 bases and J by 1 base, and 15 bases separated the two germline ends. CDR3 in amino acids: CASSEYKAGRGQETQYF. CDR3 bases: TGTGCCAGCAGTGAATATAAGGCAGGGAGAGGCCAAGAGACCCAGTACTTC.

This clone was recorded a few times. The chain has TRBV5-6 and TRBJ1-2; TRBD1 aligns across 7 bases. The CDR3 covers 15 residues. CDR1 SGHDT and CDR2 YYEEEE come from the germline V gene. J lost 4 bases, V lost 3 bases, and 9 bases had no gene match. Written as DNA, the CDR3 is TGTGCCAGCAGCTCACGGGACAGTCTCCTCTATGGCTACACCTTC. Encoded protein: CASSSRDSLLYGYTF.

This clone showed up just a few times. The chain links TRBV5-6 to TRBJ1-4; D remains ambiguous. V was clipped by 1 base and J by 7 bases, with 11 bases between them. Germline V gene sequence: CDR1 SGHDT, CDR2 YYEEEE. The CDR3 has 14 amino acids. The DNA for the CDR3 is TGTGCCAGCAGCTTGAAGCTCCCGGGTGAAAAACTGTTTTTT. Translated: CASSLKLPGEKLFF.

This chain connects TRBV19 to TRBJ2-5; D gene unclear. V was clipped by 6 bases and J by 4 bases, with 15 bases between them. CDR1 and CDR2 from the germline V gene are LNHDA and SQIVND (reference sequence). There are 14 residues in the CDR3. The chain's CDR3 is CASRRQTGSETQYF. The CDR3 DNA follows: TGTGCCAGTAGGCGGCAAACGGGCTCAGAGACCCAGTACTTC.

In its sample, this clone was seen a few times. The chain recombines TRBV30 with TRBJ1-2; the match to TRBD1 covers 8 bases. The CDR3 contains 13 residues. Germline-derived CDR1 and CDR2 are GTSNPN and SVGIG (reference sequence). V gave up 5 bases and J gave up 3 bases; unmatched junction bases: 5. The DNA for the CDR3 is TGTGCCTGGTTCGGACAGGGCTACTATGGCTACACCTTC. Translation gives CAWFGQGYYGYTF.

The CDR3 nucleotides are TGTGCCTGGGGGACAGGCCTCGTGAACACTGAAGCTTTCTTT. It encodes CAWGTGLVNTEAFF. The V and J genes are TRBV30 and TRBJ1-1, with 8 bases identical to TRBD1. V dropped 5 bases and J dropped 0; count of bases not matched to a gene: 5. The CDR3 is made up of 14 amino acids. Germline lookup yields CDR1 GTSNPN and CDR2 SVGIG (reference sequence).

This clone was seen more than once but under ten times. The rearrangement uses TRBV30 and TRBJ1-1; D ambiguous. The CDR3 is 15 residues long. The germline V gene encodes CDR1 GTSNPN and CDR2 SVGIG (reference sequence). V was shortened by 2 bases and J by 1 base, with 14 bases between the two germline ends. The CDR3 sequence is CAWSSMGYGNTEAFF. DNA of the CDR3: TGTGCCTGGAGTAGTATGGGGTATGGGAACACTGAAGCTTTCTTT. The whole variable domain, filled in from reference TRBV30 and TRBJ1-1, reads SQTIHQWPATLVQPVGSPLSLECTVEGTSNPNLYWYRQAAGRGLQLLFYSVGIGQISSEVPQNLSASRPQDRQFILSSKKLLLSDSGFYLCAWSSMGYGNTEAFFGQGTRLTVV.

This clone has only a few counts. The chain has TRBV25-1 and TRBJ1-2; D is unclear. The V gene's germline CDR1 is MGHDK and CDR2 SYGVNS. The CDR3 totals 13 residues. V was trimmed by 10 bases and J by 7 bases, leaving 19 bases between them. The CDR3: CAISSGLPGGYTF. Written as DNA, the CDR3 is TGTGCCATCTCCTCCGGCCTCCCCGGTGGCTACACCTTC.

J is TRBJ2-2 and V is TRBV23-1; weak D call: TRBD1 (5 bases). TRBV23-1 carries the ORF label, with uncertain function. CDR3 length equals 19 residues. V gave up 3 bases and J gave up 5 bases, with 25 bases separating them. DNA for the CDR3: TGCGCCAGCAGTCAGCCCGGTTCTGCAGGGTTGCTGGAGACCGGGGAGCTGTTTTTT. It yields the protein CASSQPGSAGLLETGELFF.

This clone was detected only a few times. The rearrangement joins TRBV10-3 to TRBJ2-1; 8 nucleotides line up with TRBD2. The ends lost 0 bases at V and 4 bases at J; junction bases unmatched: 5. CDR3 size: 16 residues. Germline CDR1 reads ENHRY; CDR2 reads SYGVKD. In DNA, the CDR3 is TGTGCCATCAGTGAGTCTATAGCGGGGTCGTACAATGAGCAGTTCTTC. It yields the protein CAISESIAGSYNEQFF.

As concerns this clone: The sample carries other DNA sequences with the same CDR3. The rearrangement joins TRBV2 to TRBJ2-2; D call uncertain. The length of the CDR3 is 12 residues. Trimming removed 5 bases from V and 3 bases from J, with 4 bases in between. CDR1 is SNHLY, CDR2 FYNNEI, per germline. The CDR3, as DNA: TGTGCCAGCAGTCAAGACACCGGGGAGCTGTTTTTT. As protein: CASSQDTGELFF.

The chain joins TRBV11-2 to TRBJ1-1; D call uncertain. Germline CDR1 is SGHAT and CDR2 is FQNNGV. Trimming removed 4 bases at V and 0 bases at J, with 9 bases between. The CDR3 extends over 14 amino acids. CDR3 amino acids: CASSSGRLNTEAFF. The CDR3 nucleotides read TGTGCCAGCAGCTCCGGACGTCTGAACACTGAAGCTTTCTTT.

With regard to this clone: This sample includes further DNA sequences coding for the same CDR3. J is TRBJ1-6 and V is TRBV9; D not resolved. CDR1 SGDLS and CDR2 YYNGEE come from the germline V gene. The CDR3 runs to 15 residues. V dropped 0 bases and J dropped 6 bases, with 10 bases sitting between them. The CDR3 sequence is CASSVEGQGNSPLHF. DNA for the CDR3: TGTGCCAGCAGCGTAGAAGGGCAAGGTAATTCACCCCTCCACTTT.

The rearrangement joins TRBV30 to TRBJ1-5; D call uncertain. Germline loops: CDR1 GTSNPN, CDR2 SVGIG (reference sequence). The CDR3 totals 14 residues. V lost 4 bases and J lost 5, with 15 bases in between. In DNA, the CDR3 is TGTGCCTGGAATCCGGGGTCGAGGGATCAGCCCCAGCATTTT. Its protein is CAWNPGSRDQPQHF.